The present TCR beta chain was sequenced within a study of T cells in tuberculosis. Trimming shortened V by 6 bases and J by 3 bases, and 15 bases separated the two germline ends. This CDR3 comprises 15 residues. Germline assignment: CDR1 LNHDA and CDR2 SQIVND (reference sequence). This clone came up a few times. Time point reported: new active TB diagnosis, blood taken before or within 7 days of starting treatment. Unsorted cryopreserved PBMC were sequenced, averaging approximately 100,000 T cells per clinical donor. The data were produced by immunoSEQ multiplex PCR, yet TCRdb's version contains in-frame clones alone and is incomplete. The sample lists more than 20,000 clones, 70% to 90% occurring once.

The gene calls are TRBV19 and TRBJ1-5; tentative D call: TRBD1 (5 bases). Sample: PBMCs, taken at tuberculosis diagnosis. The TCR originated in an adult with tuberculosis. CDR3 in amino acids: CASSPGQGNNQPQHF. In DNA form, the CDR3 reads TGTGCCAGTAGCCCCGGGCAGGGTAACAATCAGCCCCAGCATTTT. Using reference TRBV19 and TRBJ1-5 for the parts outside the CDR3, the full variable domain is DGGITQSPKYLFRKEGQNVTLSCEQNLNHDAMYWYRQDPGQGLRLIYYSQIVNDFQKGDIAEGYSVSREKKESFPLTVTSAQKNPTAFYLCASSPGQGNNQPQHFGDGTRLSIL.